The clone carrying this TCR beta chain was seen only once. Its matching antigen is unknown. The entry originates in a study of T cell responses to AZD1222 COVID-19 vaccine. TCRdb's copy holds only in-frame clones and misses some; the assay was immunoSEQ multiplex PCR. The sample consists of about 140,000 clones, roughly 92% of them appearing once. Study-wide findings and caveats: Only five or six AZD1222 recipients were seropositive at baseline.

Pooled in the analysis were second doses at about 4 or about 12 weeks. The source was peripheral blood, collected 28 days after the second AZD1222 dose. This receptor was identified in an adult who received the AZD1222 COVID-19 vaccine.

CDR3 in DNA: TGCGCCAGCAGCTTGGGACAGGGAGAAGAGAAGGGGGTAGGATATTACACCATATATTTT. The encoded protein is CASSLGQGEEKGVGYYTIYF. This sequence joins TRBV5-1 and TRBJ1-3; TRBD1 matches 7 bases. The CDR3 consists of 20 residues. The germline CDR1 and CDR2 sequences are SGHRS and YFSETQ. The V segment lost 0 bases and the J segment 8 bases; nucleotides outside the gene matches: 23.